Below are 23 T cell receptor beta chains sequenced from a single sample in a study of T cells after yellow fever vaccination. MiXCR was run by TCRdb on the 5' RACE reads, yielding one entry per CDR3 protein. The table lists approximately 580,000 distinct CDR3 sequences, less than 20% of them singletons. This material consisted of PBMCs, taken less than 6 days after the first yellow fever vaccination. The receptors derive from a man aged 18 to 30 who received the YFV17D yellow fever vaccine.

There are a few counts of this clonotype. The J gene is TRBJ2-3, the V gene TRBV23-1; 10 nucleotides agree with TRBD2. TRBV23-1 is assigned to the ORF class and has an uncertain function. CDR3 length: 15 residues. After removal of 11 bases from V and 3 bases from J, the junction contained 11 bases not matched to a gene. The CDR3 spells CASPRPSGGTDTQYF. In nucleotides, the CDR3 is TGCGCCTCACCCAGGCCTAGCGGGGGTACAGATACGCAGTATTTT.

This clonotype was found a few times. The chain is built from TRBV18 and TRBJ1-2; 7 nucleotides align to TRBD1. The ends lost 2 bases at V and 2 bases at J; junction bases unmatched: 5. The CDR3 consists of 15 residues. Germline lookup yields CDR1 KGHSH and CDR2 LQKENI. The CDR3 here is CASSPTGTANYGYTF. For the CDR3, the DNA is TGTGCCAGCTCACCAACCGGGACAGCGAACTATGGCTACACCTTC.

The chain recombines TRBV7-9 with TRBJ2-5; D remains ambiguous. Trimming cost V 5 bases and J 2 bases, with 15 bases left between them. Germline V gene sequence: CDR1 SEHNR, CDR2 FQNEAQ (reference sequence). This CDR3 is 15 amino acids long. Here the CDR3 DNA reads TGTGCCAGCAGCCCCGGAACGGCGGTACAAGAGACCCAGTACTTC. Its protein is CASSPGTAVQETQYF.

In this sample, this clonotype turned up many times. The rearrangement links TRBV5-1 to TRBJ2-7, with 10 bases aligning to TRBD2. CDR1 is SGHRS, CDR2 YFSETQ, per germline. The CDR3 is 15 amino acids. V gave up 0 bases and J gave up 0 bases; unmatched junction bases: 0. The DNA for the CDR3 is TGCGCCAGCAGCTTGGGACTAGCGGGCTCCTACGAGCAGTACTTC. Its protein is CASSLGLAGSYEQYF.

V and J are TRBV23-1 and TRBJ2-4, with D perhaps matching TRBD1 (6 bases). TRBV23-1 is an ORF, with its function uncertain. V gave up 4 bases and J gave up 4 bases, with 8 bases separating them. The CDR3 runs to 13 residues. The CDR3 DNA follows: TGCGCCAGCAGTCTACAGGGAAAAAACATTCAGTACTTC. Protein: CASSLQGKNIQYF.

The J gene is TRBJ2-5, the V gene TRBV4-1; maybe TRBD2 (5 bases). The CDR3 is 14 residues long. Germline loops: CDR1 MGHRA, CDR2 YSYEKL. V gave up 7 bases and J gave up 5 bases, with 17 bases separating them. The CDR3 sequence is CASTLGEGKETQYF. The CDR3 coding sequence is TGCGCCAGCACCCTCGGGGAAGGAAAGGAGACCCAGTACTTC.

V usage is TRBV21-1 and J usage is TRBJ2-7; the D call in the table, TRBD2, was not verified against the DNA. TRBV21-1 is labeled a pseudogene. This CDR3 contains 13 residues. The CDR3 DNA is TGTGCCAGCAGCAATTTCGGAGGGTACGAGCAGTACGTC. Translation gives CASSNFGGYEQYV.

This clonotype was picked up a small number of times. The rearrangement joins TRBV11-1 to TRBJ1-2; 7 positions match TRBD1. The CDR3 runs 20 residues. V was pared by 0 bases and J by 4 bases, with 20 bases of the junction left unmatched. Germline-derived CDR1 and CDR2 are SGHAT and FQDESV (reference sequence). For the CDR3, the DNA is TGTGCCAGCAGCTTAGCTCCCTACTCCGGGACAGAAGCTACTTTCTATGGCTACACCTTC. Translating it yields CASSLAPYSGTEATFYGYTF.

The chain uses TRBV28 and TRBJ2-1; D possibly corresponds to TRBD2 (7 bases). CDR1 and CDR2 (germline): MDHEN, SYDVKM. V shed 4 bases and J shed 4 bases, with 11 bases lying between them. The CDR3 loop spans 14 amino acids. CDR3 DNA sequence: TGTGCCAGCAGTTCAGAGGGGGGGTACAATGAGCAGTTCTTC. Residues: CASSSEGGYNEQFF.

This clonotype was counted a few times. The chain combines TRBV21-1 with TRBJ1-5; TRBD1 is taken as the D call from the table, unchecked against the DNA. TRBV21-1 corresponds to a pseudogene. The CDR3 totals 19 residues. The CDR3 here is CASSKAGGTEKDSNQPQHF. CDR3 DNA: TGTGCCAGCAGCAAAGCGGGGGGGACGGAAAAAGATAGCAATCAGCCCCAGCATTTT.

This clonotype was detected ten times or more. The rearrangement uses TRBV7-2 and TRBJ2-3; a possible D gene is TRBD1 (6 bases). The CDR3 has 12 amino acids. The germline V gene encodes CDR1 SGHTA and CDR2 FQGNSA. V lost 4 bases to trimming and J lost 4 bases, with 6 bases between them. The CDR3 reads CASSYRADTQYF. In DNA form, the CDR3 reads TGTGCCAGCAGCTACAGGGCAGATACGCAGTATTTT.

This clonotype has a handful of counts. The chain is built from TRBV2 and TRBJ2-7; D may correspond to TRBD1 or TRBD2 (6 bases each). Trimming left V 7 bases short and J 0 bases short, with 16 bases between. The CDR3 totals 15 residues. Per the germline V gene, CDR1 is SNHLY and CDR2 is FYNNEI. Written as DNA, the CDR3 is TGTGCCAGCAAAGGGGGGCCCCTGACCTCCTACGAGCAGTACTTC. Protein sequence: CASKGGPLTSYEQYF.

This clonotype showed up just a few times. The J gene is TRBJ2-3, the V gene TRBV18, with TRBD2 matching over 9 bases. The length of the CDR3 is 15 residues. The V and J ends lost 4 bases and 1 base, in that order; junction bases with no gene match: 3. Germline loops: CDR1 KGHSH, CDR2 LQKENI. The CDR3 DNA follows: TGTGCCAGCTCACACCGACTAGCGGGCACAGATACGCAGTATTTT. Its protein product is CASSHRLAGTDTQYF.

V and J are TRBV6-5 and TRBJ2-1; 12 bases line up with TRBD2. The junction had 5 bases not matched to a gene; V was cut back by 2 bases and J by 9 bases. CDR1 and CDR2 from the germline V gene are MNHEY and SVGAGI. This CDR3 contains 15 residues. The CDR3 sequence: CASSYETSGGFEQFF. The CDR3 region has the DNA TGTGCCAGCAGTTACGAGACTAGCGGGGGATTTGAGCAGTTCTTC.

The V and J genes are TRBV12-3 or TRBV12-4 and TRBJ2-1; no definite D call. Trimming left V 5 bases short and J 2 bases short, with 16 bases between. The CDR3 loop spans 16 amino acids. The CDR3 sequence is CASSRPQVPTYNEQFF. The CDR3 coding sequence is TGTGCCAGCAGTCGGCCCCAGGTTCCCACCTACAATGAGCAGTTCTTC.

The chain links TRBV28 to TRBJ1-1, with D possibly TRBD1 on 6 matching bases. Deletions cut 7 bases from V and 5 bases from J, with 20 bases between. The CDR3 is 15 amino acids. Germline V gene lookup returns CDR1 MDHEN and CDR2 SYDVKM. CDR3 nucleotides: TGTGCCAGCATCCCCGGAGGGGGACGAATGACTGAAGCTTTCTTT. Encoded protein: CASIPGGGRMTEAFF.

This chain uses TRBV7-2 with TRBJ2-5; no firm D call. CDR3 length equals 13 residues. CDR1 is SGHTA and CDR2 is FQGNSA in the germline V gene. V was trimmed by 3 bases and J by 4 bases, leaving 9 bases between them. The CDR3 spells CASSFDLPETQYF. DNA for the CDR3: TGTGCCAGCAGCTTCGACTTACCAGAGACCCAGTACTTC.

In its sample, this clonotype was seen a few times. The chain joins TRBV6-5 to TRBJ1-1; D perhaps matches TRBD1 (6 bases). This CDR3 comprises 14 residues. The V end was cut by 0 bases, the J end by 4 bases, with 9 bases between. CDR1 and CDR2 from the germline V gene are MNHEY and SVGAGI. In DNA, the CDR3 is TGTGCCAGCAGTTACTCGGGGGGGCTCACTGAAGCTTTCTTT. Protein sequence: CASSYSGGLTEAFF.

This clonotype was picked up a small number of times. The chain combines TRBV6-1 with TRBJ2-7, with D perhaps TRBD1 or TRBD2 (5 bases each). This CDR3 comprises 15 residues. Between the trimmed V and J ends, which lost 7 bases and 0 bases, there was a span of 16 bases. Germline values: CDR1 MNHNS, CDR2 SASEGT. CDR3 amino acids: CASTPPGRNSYEQYF. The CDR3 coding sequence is TGTGCCAGCACACCACCGGGACGGAACTCCTACGAGCAGTACTTC.

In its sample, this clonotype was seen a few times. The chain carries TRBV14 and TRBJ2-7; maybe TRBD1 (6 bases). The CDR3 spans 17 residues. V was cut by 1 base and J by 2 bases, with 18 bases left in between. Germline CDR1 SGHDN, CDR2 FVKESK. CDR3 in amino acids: CASSQARYGQRAYEQYF. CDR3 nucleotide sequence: TGTGCCAGCAGCCAAGCTCGATACGGACAGCGAGCCTACGAGCAGTACTTC.

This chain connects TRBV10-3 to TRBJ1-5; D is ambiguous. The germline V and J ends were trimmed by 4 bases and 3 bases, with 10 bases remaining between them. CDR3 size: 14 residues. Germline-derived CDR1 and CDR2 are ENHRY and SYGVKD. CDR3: CAISGAGNNQPQHF. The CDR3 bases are TGTGCCATCAGTGGAGCCGGAAACAATCAGCCCCAGCATTTT.

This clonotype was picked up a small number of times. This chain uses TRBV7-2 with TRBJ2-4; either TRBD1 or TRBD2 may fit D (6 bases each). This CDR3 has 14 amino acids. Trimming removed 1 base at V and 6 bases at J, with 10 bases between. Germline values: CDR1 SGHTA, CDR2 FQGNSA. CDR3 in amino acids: CASSLVTGANIQYF. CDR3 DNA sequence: TGTGCCAGCAGCTTAGTCACGGGGGCAAACATTCAGTACTTC.

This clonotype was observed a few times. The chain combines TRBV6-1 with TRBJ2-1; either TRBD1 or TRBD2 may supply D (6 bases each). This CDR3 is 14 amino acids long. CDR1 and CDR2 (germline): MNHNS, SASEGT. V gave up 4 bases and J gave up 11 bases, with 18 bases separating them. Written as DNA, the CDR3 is TGTGCCAGCAGTGGGGGGGTCGGGGGCAGGAAGCAGTTCTTC. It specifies CASSGGVGGRKQFF.